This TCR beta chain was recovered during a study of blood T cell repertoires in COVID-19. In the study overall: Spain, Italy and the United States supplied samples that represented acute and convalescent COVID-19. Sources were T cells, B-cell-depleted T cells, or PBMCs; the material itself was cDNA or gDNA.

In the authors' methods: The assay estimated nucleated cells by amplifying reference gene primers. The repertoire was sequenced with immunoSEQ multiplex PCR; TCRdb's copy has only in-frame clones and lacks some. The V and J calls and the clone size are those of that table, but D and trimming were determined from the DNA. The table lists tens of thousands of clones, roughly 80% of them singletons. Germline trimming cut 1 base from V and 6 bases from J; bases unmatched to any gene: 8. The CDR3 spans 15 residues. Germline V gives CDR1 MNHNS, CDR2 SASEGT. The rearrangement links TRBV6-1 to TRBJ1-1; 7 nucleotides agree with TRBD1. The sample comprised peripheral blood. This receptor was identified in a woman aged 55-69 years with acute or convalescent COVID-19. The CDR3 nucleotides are TGTGCCAGCAGTGAAGAGGTAGGGGGCAGGGCTGAAGCTTTCTTT. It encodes CASSEEVGGRAEAFF.